This T cell receptor (beta chain) appears in the sequencing data of a study of vaccination effects on CD4 cells after COVID-19 (dated by TCRdb to the early 2020s). At the level of the whole study: To identify antigen-specific CD4+ T cell clonotypes by their expansion, the ViraFEST assay first stimulated PBMC with viral peptide pools and then applied TCR sequencing. Across the study, the median time from the second dose to post-vaccine sampling was 72 days (range 14 to 241). About 2 million PBMC per well were cultured in IMDM with 5% human AB serum, 10 IU/ml IL-2 and gentamicin, plus 10 ug/ml peptides. SARS-CoV-2 spike-specific CD4+ TCR repertoires were compared before and after mRNA vaccination in COVID-19 convalescent patients and in infection-naive vaccine recipients. A total of 9 to 11 COVID-19 convalescent patients and a handful of SARS-CoV-2-naive healthy vaccine recipients were included in the full study. Cultures from other donors in the study were sequenced using the Oncomine TCR Beta short-read assay on an Illumina iSeq 100. The full study reports these points: Among healthy vaccine recipients, nearly all vaccine-induced clones were SARS-CoV-2 mono-reactive, and only 1 of 255 was cross-reactive with common cold coronaviruses. The study was limited by a small number of convalescent patients, and early post-infection timepoints were lacking. Clones induced by infection and clones induced by vaccination both contracted markedly at late timepoints after vaccination, which fits with T cell responses waning over time.

Ends trimmed: V by 7 bases, J by 4 bases; bases unmatched to a gene: 8. The CDR1 and CDR2 encoded by the germline V gene are MNHEY and SVGAGI. Measured from the cysteine to the phenylalanine, the CDR3 is 15 residues long. Just the 45-base CDR3 DNA is kept, in frame starting at base 1. After roughly 11 days of culture, CD4+ T cells were isolated with the EasySep CD4+ T cell isolation kit. Each participant received two doses of an mRNA SARS-CoV-2 vaccine, either BNT162b2 or mRNA-1273. Negative nucleocapsid antibody results before and after vaccination confirmed that the healthy vaccine recipients had no prior SARS-CoV-2 infection. Half of the culture medium was replaced with fresh IL-2-containing medium on days 3 and 7. Unless otherwise noted, each peptide stimulation condition was cultured in triplicate wells. PBMC were separated from whole blood using Ficoll-Paque Plus gradient centrifugation and were then either cryopreserved at -140C or used fresh. Genomic DNA was extracted from cultured CD4+ T cells with the QIAamp micro DNA kit.

Library method: the immunoSEQ multiplex PCR assay. DNA from the cultured and isolated CD4+ T cells underwent TCR beta CDR3 sequencing. Per the source publication's procedure: The analysis removed non-productive TCR sequences, trimmed reads to the CDR3 region, and retained only CDR3s that were 7 or more amino acids long. Antigen-specific clonotypes were identified using the MANAFEST web app by comparison of expansion in peptide wells against reference cultures. For clones to be considered positive, expansion at FDR<0.05 versus reference and all other wells, an odds ratio above 5, and a frequency above 0.1% in two replicate wells were required. Cross-reactive clonotypes were defined as significantly expanded in SARS-CoV-2 spike wells and in at least one common cold coronavirus spike condition. Levenshtein distance calculated with the stringdist R package was used to assess CDR3 similarity, and unrooted trees were constructed with ape in R 3.6.1. TCRdb obtained this table from immuneACCESS and retained in-frame rearrangements with V and J assigned. These tables miss some clones; where compared with another copy, unresolved V genes account for less than half of the shortfall, and the remainder is unexplained. V and J calls and clone size are those listed in that table; D and trimming were worked out from the DNA. This sample comprises 43,000 or so clones, 60% to 75% of them detected only once. About 6.7% of the sample comes from the top ten.

Details on this clone: Its antigen is not yet known. No base qualities exist here, and no much larger clone lies one base off it.

The receptor was derived from a human donor who received a COVID-19 vaccine. The sequencing here drew on CD4+ T cells from PBMCs cultured without peptide, taken after COVID-19 vaccination. Rearrangement joined TRBV6-5 to TRBJ1-2, and 11 junctional nucleotides match TRBD1. The sequenced DNA: TGTGCCAGCACCCCTGGTGGGACAGGGGGCTATGGCTACACCTTC. Its amino acids are CASTPGGTGGYGYTF.